This record covers a single T cell receptor beta chain. Libraries were prepared by immunoSEQ multiplex PCR; TCRdb keeps only in-frame clonotypes and omits some of them. The sample contains approximately 380,000 clones, 85% of which appear only once. The germline V and J ends were trimmed by 6 bases and 0 bases, with 8 bases remaining between them. The germline V gene has CDR1 SNHLY and CDR2 FYNNEI. The CDR3 runs 14 residues. The data were taken from a study of blood T cell repertoires in COVID-19. On the study more broadly: Spain, Italy and the United States supplied samples that represented acute and convalescent COVID-19.

This TCR derives from a woman younger than 35 with acute or convalescent COVID-19. The sequenced sample consisted of peripheral blood. The V and J genes are TRBV2 and TRBJ1-4; D gene ambiguous. This chain's CDR3 is CASRKEATNEKLFF. CDR3 DNA: TGTGCCAGCAGGAAGGAGGCAACTAATGAAAAACTGTTTTTT.